Listed here is a single T cell receptor (beta chain). CDR1 and CDR2 (germline): MDHEN, SYDVKM. The CDR3 is made up of 14 amino acids. V lost 8 bases, J lost 2 bases, and 13 bases lay in between. Per the original data handling: Nucleated cell number was recorded as an estimate derived from reference gene primer amplification. Using immunoSEQ multiplex PCR, the repertoire was profiled, and TCRdb retains in-frame clones only, with some absent. V and J calls and clone size are those listed in that table; D and trimming were worked out from the DNA. Of about 320,000 clones in the sample, roughly 90% were seen once. The sample belongs to a study of blood T cell repertoires in COVID-19.

The sample taken for sequencing was peripheral blood. This receptor was identified in a man aged 18 to 30 who had recovered from COVID-19. This rearrangement joins TRBV28 to TRBJ1-5; D not resolved. The CDR3: CASHQLEGNQPQHF. The CDR3 DNA follows: TGTGCCAGCCATCAGCTTGAGGGCAATCAGCCCCAGCATTTT.